The T cell receptor (beta chain) described here comes from a study of T cells in Graves' hyperthyroidism and ophthalmopathy. V trimming: 1 base; J trimming: 8 bases; junction bases outside the gene matches: 3. Germline values: CDR1 MNHNS, CDR2 SASEGT. The CDR3 extends over 13 amino acids. This clonotype was picked up a small number of times. What it binds is unknown. The diagnostic basis comprised clinical symptoms, serum thyroxine and TRAb, thyroid ultrasound and orbital computed tomography. Source material for PBMCs was more than 9.5 ml fresh peripheral blood. General study findings and limits: From stable hyperthyroidism, ophthalmopathy was set apart by a 13 V-J model.

TCR beta CDR3 regions were amplified from RNA. The TCR CDR3 first-round RT-PCR relied on the HTBI primer set. TCRdb used MiXCR to reprocess the multiplex PCR reads, holding one entry per CDR3 protein. Here the sample spans roughly 500,000 distinct CDR3 sequences, roughly a quarter being singletons. Sequences were obtained from blood. This sequence joins TRBV6-1 and TRBJ1-2; 8 bases are shared with TRBD1. The TCR was taken from a woman between 25 and 40 years old with Graves' ophthalmopathy. CDR3 nucleotides: TGTGCCAGCAGTGAAGGGACAGGGAGGGGCTACACCTTC. It is translated as CASSEGTGRGYTF.